This is a list of T cell receptor beta chains from one sample in a study of blood T cell repertoires in COVID-19. Sequenced by immunoSEQ multiplex PCR; TCRdb stores in-frame clones only, minus some. Altogether about 170,000 clones are present, over 75% being singletons, with the ten largest covering approximately 0.77%. Sequenced: PBMCs or T cells enriched from blood (not recorded which). These receptors were taken from a woman under 30 who had recovered from COVID-19. Both conserved end residues are part of each CDR3. The D gene is left open where the match is weak. Expanded clones are given a class, and other clones once, few, many or no size at all.

V gene	J gene	D gene	clone size	CDR3 protein	CDR3 DNA
TRBV20-1	TRBJ1-5	.	.	CSASSSNQPQHF	TGCAGTGCTAGTTCTTCCAATCAGCCCCAGCATTTT
TRBV7-9	TRBJ2-7	TRBD1	.	CASSLSGSGQNEQYF	TGTGCCAGCAGCTTAAGTGGGTCGGGACAGAACGAGCAGTACTTC
TRBV2	TRBJ2-1	TRBD1	.	CASRGQGVEQFF	TGTGCCAGCAGAGGCCAGGGGGTTGAGCAGTTCTTC
TRBV4-1	TRBJ2-7	TRBD1	.	CASSQEGGTGTYEQYF	TGCGCCAGCAGCCAAGAGGGGGGGACAGGGACCTACGAGCAGTACTTC
TRBV2	TRBJ2-2	TRBD2	.	CASGGGYTGELFF	TGTGCCAGCGGGGGGGGATACACCGGGGAGCTGTTTTTT
TRBV7-9	TRBJ2-1	TRBD2	few	CASSPTGTSGSGEQFF	TGTGCCAGCAGCCCCACCGGGACTAGCGGGAGTGGTGAGCAGTTCTTC
TRBV15	TRBJ2-3	TRBD1	few	CATSRDRGQGADTQYF	TGTGCCACCAGCAGAGATCGAGGTCAGGGGGCAGATACGCAGTATTTT
TRBV29-1	TRBJ2-2	.	.	CSAWRGGTGELFF	TGCAGCGCTTGGAGGGGGGGGACCGGGGAGCTGTTTTTT
TRBV3-1/TRBV3-2	TRBJ2-3	TRBD1	.	CASSQLQGADTQYF	TGTGCCAGCAGCCAATTACAGGGGGCAGATACGCAGTATTTT
TRBV18	TRBJ1-1	.	.	CASGGLTGSRATEAFF	TGTGCCAGCGGTGGCTTAACTGGGAGCCGGGCCACTGAAGCTTTCTTT
TRBV19	TRBJ2-7	.	.	CASSHADKYEQYF	TGTGCCAGTAGTCACGCAGACAAATACGAGCAGTACTTC
TRBV3-1/TRBV3-2	TRBJ2-3	TRBD2	.	CASSQGFTSGRSDTQYF	TGTGCCAGCAGCCAGGGATTCACTAGCGGGAGATCAGATACGCAGTATTTT
TRBV19	TRBJ2-5	.	.	CASSIISNGLQETQYF	TGTGCCAGTAGTATTATTTCAAATGGCCTCCAAGAGACCCAGTACTTC
TRBV3-1/TRBV3-2	TRBJ2-1	.	.	CASSQAGSYYNEQFF	TGTGCCAGCAGCCAAGCCGGGAGTTACTACAATGAGCAGTTCTTC
TRBV5-4	TRBJ2-6	TRBD1	.	CASSQGGQGAPGANVLTF	TGTGCCAGCAGCCAAGGTGGGCAGGGGGCGCCAGGGGCCAACGTCCTGACTTTC
TRBV19	TRBJ1-1	.	.	CASSIPSPTGNTEAFF	TGTGCCAGTAGTATTCCATCACCGACAGGGAACACTGAAGCTTTCTTT
TRBV28	TRBJ1-6	.	.	CASSTRNSPLHF	TGTGCCAGCAGTACCCGGAATTCACCCCTCCACTTT
TRBV6-5	TRBJ1-2	TRBD1	.	CASSYSKPGGDGYTF	TGTGCCAGCAGTTACTCGAAACCAGGGGGCGATGGCTACACCTTC
TRBV25-1	TRBJ2-1	TRBD2	.	CASSGGGRIEQFF	TGTGCCAGCAGTGGGGGGGGTCGGATAGAGCAGTTCTTC
TRBV16	TRBJ2-5	.	once	CASSPGQTGPETQYF	TGTGCCAGCAGCCCGGGACAAACAGGGCCGGAGACCCAGTACTTC